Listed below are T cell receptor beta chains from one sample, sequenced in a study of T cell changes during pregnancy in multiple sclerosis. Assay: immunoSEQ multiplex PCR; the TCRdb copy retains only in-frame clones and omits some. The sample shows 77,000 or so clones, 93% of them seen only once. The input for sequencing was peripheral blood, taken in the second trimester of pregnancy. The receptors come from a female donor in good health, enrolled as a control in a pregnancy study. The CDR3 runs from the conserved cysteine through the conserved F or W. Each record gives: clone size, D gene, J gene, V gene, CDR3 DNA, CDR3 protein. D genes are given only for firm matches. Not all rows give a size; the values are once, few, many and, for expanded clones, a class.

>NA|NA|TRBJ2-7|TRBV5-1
TGCGCCAGCCGTATCGGAGGACAGCCCCTCGACGAGCAGTACTTC
CASRIGGQPLDEQYF
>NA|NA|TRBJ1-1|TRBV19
NA
CASSSGQARVVMEGDTEAFF
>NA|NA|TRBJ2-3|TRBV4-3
TGCGCCAGCAGCCAGGGGCTTCGGACAGAAAAAGGGTATTTT
CASSQGLRTEKGYF
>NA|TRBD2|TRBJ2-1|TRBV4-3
TGCGCCAGCAGCCCAATCCTAGCGGGGGAGCAGTTCTTC
CASSPILAGEQFF
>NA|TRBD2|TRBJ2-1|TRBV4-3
TGCGCCAGCAGCCAAGAGGCGGGGGGCGGGTATGAGCAGTTCTTC
CASSQEAGGGYEQFF
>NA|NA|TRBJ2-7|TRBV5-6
TGTGCCAGCAGCTTGGGACAGCCTTACTACGAGCAGTACTTC
CASSLGQPYYEQYF
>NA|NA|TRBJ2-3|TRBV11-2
TGTGCCAGCAGAGGCGGGTACCGATCCAACACAGATACGCAGTATTTT
CASRGGYRSNTDTQYF
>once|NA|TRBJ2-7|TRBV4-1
TGCGCCAGCAGCCAAGGTTTAGGCGGGTACCCCTACGAGCAGTACTTC
CASSQGLGGYPYEQYF
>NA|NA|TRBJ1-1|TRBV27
TGTGCCAGCAGTCCCCTTCGGGATGTAACCCTAATGAACACTGAAGCTTTCTTT
CASSPLRDVTLMNTEAFF
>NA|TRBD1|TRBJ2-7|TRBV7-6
TGTGCCAGCAGCGTCCGACAGGGCCCCTACGAGCAGTACTTC
CASSVRQGPYEQYF
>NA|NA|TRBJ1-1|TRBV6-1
TGTGCCAGCAGTGAAGCCTCGGGGTCTTACAACCGGAACACTGAAGCTTTCTTT
CASSEASGSYNRNTEAFF
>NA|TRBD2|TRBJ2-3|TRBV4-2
TGTGCCAGCAGCGGAGGGGGGTCCCCTAGCGGGGGCCCACGCACAGATACGCAGTATTTT
CASSGGGSPSGGPRTDTQYF
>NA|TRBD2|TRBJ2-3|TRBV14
TGTGCCAGCAGCATGGGACTATCCCCCACAGATACGCAGTATTTT
CASSMGLSPTDTQYF
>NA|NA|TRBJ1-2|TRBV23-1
TGCGCCAGCAGTCAACAACAGGACCCCGTCGGTGGCTACACCTTC
CASSQQQDPVGGYTF
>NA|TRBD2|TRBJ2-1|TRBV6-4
TGTGCCAGCGGCCAGACTAGCGGAAACAATGAGCAGTTCTTC
CASGQTSGNNEQFF
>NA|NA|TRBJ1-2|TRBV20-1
TGCAGTGCTCGGACAGACTATGGCTACACCTTC
CSARTDYGYTF
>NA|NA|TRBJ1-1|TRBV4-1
TGCGCCAGCAGCCAGATACAGGGTTTAAACACTGAAGCTTTCTTT
CASSQIQGLNTEAFF
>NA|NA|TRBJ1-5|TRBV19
TGTGCCAGTACCGCTGGAGGCAATCAGCCCCAGCATTTT
CASTAGGNQPQHF
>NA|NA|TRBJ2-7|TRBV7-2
TGTGCCAGCAGCCTCGGGACTGCGCAGTACTTC
CASSLGTAQYF
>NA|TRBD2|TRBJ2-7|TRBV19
TGTGCCGTATACGGTCCGGGGGGCGAGCAGTACTTC
CAVYGPGGEQYF
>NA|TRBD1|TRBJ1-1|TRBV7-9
TGTGCCAGCAGCGACACAGGGGAGGTGAACACTGAAGCTTTCTTT
CASSDTGEVNTEAFF
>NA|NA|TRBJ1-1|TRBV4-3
TGCGCCAGCAGCCAAGTCGGAGGGGCTGAAGCTTTCTTT
CASSQVGGAEAFF
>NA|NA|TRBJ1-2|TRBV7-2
TGTGCCAGCAGCCGAAGTTTTACCGGTGGCTACACCTTC
CASSRSFTGGYTF
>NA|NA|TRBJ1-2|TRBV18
TGTGCCAGCTCACCAAGCGGTGACTATGGCTACACCTTC
CASSPSGDYGYTF
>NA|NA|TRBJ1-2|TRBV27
TGTGCCAGCAGTTTAACTCCCACAGCTAACTATGGCTACACCTTC
CASSLTPTANYGYTF
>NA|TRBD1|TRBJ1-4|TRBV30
TGTGCCTGGAGTGTCGGACAGGGTGGTGAAAAACTGTTTTTT
CAWSVGQGGEKLFF
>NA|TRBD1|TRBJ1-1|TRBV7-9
TGTGCCAGCAGTCACCGGGACAGAATTGAAGCTTTCTTT
CASSHRDRIEAFF
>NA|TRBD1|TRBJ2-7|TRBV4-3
TGCGCCAGCAGCCCTCCGGGACAGGGCCACTACGAGCAGTACTTC
CASSPPGQGHYEQYF
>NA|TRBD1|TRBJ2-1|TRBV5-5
TGTGCCAGCAGCCTGGCCAGGGGGAACAATGAGCAGTTCTTC
CASSLARGNNEQFF
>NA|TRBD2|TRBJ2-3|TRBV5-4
TGTGCCAGCAGCCACAGCGGGGGTAGCACAGATACGCAGTATTTT
CASSHSGGSTDTQYF
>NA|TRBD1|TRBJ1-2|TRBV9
TGTGCCAGCAGCGTAGTTGACAGGGGCCCCGGAGGCTACACCTTC
CASSVVDRGPGGYTF
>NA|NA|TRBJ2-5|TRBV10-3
TGTGCCATCAGCCCAAGGGGCCAAGAGACCCAGTACTTC
CAISPRGQETQYF
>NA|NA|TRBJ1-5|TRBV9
TGTGCCAGCAGCGTAGGAGTCCAGGGAGGTCAGCCCCAGCATTTT
CASSVGVQGGQPQHF
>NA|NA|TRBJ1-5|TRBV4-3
TGCGCCAGCAGCCAGAACAGGGAAGGTCAGCCCCAGCATTTT
CASSQNREGQPQHF
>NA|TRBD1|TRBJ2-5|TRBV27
TGTGCCAGCAGTGCCCCCGGACAGGGACAAGAGACCCAGTACTTC
CASSAPGQGQETQYF
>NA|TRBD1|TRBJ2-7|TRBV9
TGTGCCAGCAGCCCCACAGGGGTTGGTTCCTACGAGCAGTACTTC
CASSPTGVGSYEQYF
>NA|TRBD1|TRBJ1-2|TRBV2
TGTGCCAGCAATTCCGGGACAGCCGATGGCTACACCTTC
CASNSGTADGYTF
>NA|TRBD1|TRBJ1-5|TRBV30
TGTGCCTGGTCTACGGGACAGGGCAATCAGCCCCAGCATTTT
CAWSTGQGNQPQHF
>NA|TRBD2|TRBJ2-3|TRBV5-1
TGCGCCAGCAGCCTTAGCGGGGGGGCCACAGATACGCAGTATTTT
CASSLSGGATDTQYF
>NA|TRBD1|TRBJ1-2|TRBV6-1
TGTGCCAGCAGTGGACAGGGGCTTGATGGCTACACCTTC
CASSGQGLDGYTF
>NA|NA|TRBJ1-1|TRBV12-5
TGTGCTAGTCGATCTTGGGGGGGGACTGAAGCTTTCTTT
CASRSWGGTEAFF
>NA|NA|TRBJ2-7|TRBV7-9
TGTGCCAGCAGCTTAGGCGTTTACGAGCAGTACTTC
CASSLGVYEQYF
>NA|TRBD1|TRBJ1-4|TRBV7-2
TGTGCCAGCAGAAGGACAGGGGGGAGCATCGGGGAAAAACTGTTTTTT
CASRRTGGSIGEKLFF
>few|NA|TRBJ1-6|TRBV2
TGTGCCAGCAGTGACCAGGGAAATTCACCCCTCCACTTT
CASSDQGNSPLHF
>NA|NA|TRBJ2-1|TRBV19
TGTGCCAGTAGTATATGGTGGCAGGGGTCCTACAATGAGCAGTTCTTC
CASSIWWQGSYNEQFF
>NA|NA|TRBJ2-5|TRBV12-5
TGTGCTAGTGGTTTGGTCCTCCCCGGTAGCGTCTGGGAGACCCAGTACTTC
CASGLVLPGSVWETQYF
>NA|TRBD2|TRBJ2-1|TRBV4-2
TGTGCCAGCAGCCAAGAACGTAGGGTACTAGCGGACAATGAGCAGTTCTTC
CASSQERRVLADNEQFF
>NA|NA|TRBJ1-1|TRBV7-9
TGTGCCAGCAGCCAACCCGGGGTGGTGAACACTGAAGCTTTCTTT
CASSQPGVVNTEAFF
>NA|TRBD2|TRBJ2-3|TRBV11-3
TGTGCCAGCAGCATTAGCGGGGTCACAGATACGCAGTATTTT
CASSISGVTDTQYF
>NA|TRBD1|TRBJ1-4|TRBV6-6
TGTGCCAGCGGGGACAGTATTGATGAAAAACTGTTTTTT
CASGDSIDEKLFF
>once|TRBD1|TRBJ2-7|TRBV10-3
TGTGCCAGCCACCCGGGACAGTCCTACGAGCAGTACTTC
CASHPGQSYEQYF
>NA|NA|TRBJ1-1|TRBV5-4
TGTGCCAGCAGCTTGGGGGGCGACGTGCTGAACACTGAAGCTTTCTTT
CASSLGGDVLNTEAFF
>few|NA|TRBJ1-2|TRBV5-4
TGTGCCAGCAGCTCCCCCGGACAGATCTATGGCTACACCTTC
CASSSPGQIYGYTF
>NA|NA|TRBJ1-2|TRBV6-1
TGTGCCAGCAGTGAAGTCTGGGGGCCGGCGGGCGGCTACACCTTC
CASSEVWGPAGGYTF
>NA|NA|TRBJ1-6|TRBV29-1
TGCAGCGTTGAAGATCAAGGCCCAGGGTCACCCCTTCACTTT
CSVEDQGPGSPLHF
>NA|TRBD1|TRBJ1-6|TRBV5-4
TGTGCCAGCAGCGACCGGGACAGGGAGAATTCACCCCTCCACTTT
CASSDRDRENSPLHF
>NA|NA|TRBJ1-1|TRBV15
TGTGCCACCAGCCGAGAGTATCCCCTGAACACTGAAGCTTTCTTT
CATSREYPLNTEAFF
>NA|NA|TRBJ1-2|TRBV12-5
TGTGCTAGTGGTTTCGCCTGGGGGGAGGGGCCCTATGGCTACACCTTC
CASGFAWGEGPYGYTF
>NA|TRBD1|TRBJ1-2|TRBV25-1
TGTGCCAGCAGGGGGGACAGGTACTATGGCTACACCTTC
CASRGDRYYGYTF